These 18 T cell receptor beta chains originate from one sample sequenced in a study of cytomegalovirus exposure and HLA in healthy donors (dated 2017 in TCRdb). Receptor amplification or capture employed the immunoSEQ multiplex PCR assay. TCRdb retrieved this table from immuneACCESS and kept in-frame rearrangements only. Not all clones are present; in checked studies, unresolved V genes account for under half, and no reason is known for the remainder. The sample yields about 73,000 clones; around 90% were counted once. 3% to 4.5% of the sample is taken by the ten largest. Sequencing used PBMCs. The receptor set was obtained from a woman aged 18-29 years in good health and CMV-seropositive.

This chain links TRBV7-9 with TRBJ2-3; D is ambiguous. The CDR3 covers 16 residues. The germline V and J ends were trimmed by 1 base and 1 base, with 12 bases remaining between them. Germline lookup yields CDR1 SEHNR and CDR2 FQNEAQ (reference sequence). In nucleotides, the CDR3 is TGTGCCAGCAGCTTAGTGTCAGGAATAGGCACAGATACGCAGTATTTT. Encoded protein: CASSLVSGIGTDTQYF.

The chain has TRBV9 and TRBJ1-1; D is possibly TRBD1 (6 bases). This CDR3 region has 16 residues. Trimming removed 2 bases at V and 10 bases at J, with 24 bases between. Germline V gives CDR1 SGDLS, CDR2 YYNGEE. The CDR3 loop is CASSVISTTGRGSAFF. The CDR3 DNA is TGTGCCAGCAGCGTGATAAGTACGACAGGTCGAGGTTCAGCTTTCTTT.

The chain is built from TRBV15 and TRBJ1-2; 7 bases match TRBD1. V was clipped by 3 bases and J by 0 bases; unmatched bases: 7. Germline lookup yields CDR1 LNHNV and CDR2 YYDKDF (reference sequence). This CDR3 has 16 amino acids. The CDR3 DNA is TGTGCCACCAGCAGGGCCAGGGGGGATTCTAACTATGGCTACACCTTC. Translation gives CATSRARGDSNYGYTF.

This clone was detected once. J is TRBJ1-4 and V is TRBV28; 9 bases map to TRBD1. The CDR3 extends over 14 amino acids. Germline CDR1 MDHEN, CDR2 SYDVKM. V lost 5 bases to trimming and J lost 10 bases; unmatched junction nucleotides: 8. This chain's CDR3 is CASSEPGQGRKLFF. As DNA, the CDR3 is TGTGCCAGCAGTGAACCGGGACAGGGAAGAAAACTGTTTTTT.

This chain links TRBV4-3 with TRBJ2-3; no firm D call. From germline, CDR1 is LGHNA and CDR2 YSLEER. The CDR3 totals 14 residues. Trimming took off 0 bases at V and 2 bases at J, with 6 bases between the two ends. The CDR3 nucleotides read TGCGCCAGCAGCCAAGACAGGTCCACAGATACGCAGTATTTT. Amino acids: CASSQDRSTDTQYF.

J is TRBJ1-2 and V is TRBV18; no clear D. The V gene's germline CDR1 is KGHSH and CDR2 LQKENI. The CDR3 extends over 16 amino acids. Trimming stripped 2 bases from V and 7 bases from J, with 20 bases between. The CDR3, as DNA: TGTGCCAGCTCACCATCGCCGGGAGAGCGGAGCAGTGGCTACACCTTC. Translation: CASSPSPGERSSGYTF.

This chain connects TRBV19 to TRBJ2-7; 8 nucleotides line up with TRBD1. The CDR3 sequence is 14 residues long. Germline loops: CDR1 LNHDA, CDR2 SQIVND (reference sequence). V lost 0 bases, J lost 7 bases, and 5 bases stayed unmatched. The CDR3 spells CASSIDDRGVEQYF. The CDR3 DNA reads TGTGCCAGTAGTATAGACGACAGGGGTGTGGAGCAGTACTTC.

The chain carries TRBV18 and TRBJ1-1; 12 bases are shared with TRBD1. The V gene's germline CDR1 is KGHSH and CDR2 LQKENI. The trim removed 6 bases at V and 4 bases at J, leaving 15 bases unmatched. The CDR3 consists of 18 residues. CDR3 in amino acids: CASSRDRGRLRPGTEAFF. The CDR3, as DNA: TGTGCCAGCTCTCGGGACAGGGGGCGATTGCGCCCCGGCACTGAAGCTTTCTTT.

The gene calls are TRBV7-9 and TRBJ2-7; D is ambiguous. Germline-derived CDR1 and CDR2 are SEHNR and FQNEAQ (reference sequence). The CDR3 is 11 residues long. Deletions cut 2 bases from V and 6 bases from J, with 5 bases between. CDR3 nucleotide sequence: TGTGCCAGCAGCTTAAATCGCGAGCAGTACTTC. This gives the protein CASSLNREQYF.

The rearrangement uses TRBV5-4 and TRBJ2-7, with D possibly matching TRBD2 (6 bases). V was trimmed by 3 bases and J by 4 bases, leaving 11 bases between them. CDR1 is SGHNT and CDR2 is YYREEE in the germline V gene (reference sequence). This CDR3 has 13 amino acids. CDR3 in amino acids: CASSWEVGYEQYF. DNA of the CDR3: TGTGCCAGCAGCTGGGAGGTCGGATACGAGCAGTACTTC.

This rearrangement joins TRBV11-2 to TRBJ1-1, with D uncertain. Germline values: CDR1 SGHAT, CDR2 FQNNGV. This CDR3 spans 14 amino acids. Deletions cut 2 bases from V and 1 base from J, with 8 bases between. In DNA form, the CDR3 reads TGTGCCAGCAGCTTATTCGGGTGGAACACTGAAGCTTTCTTT. Its translation: CASSLFGWNTEAFF.

The V and J genes are TRBV7-8 and TRBJ2-5; TRBD2 aligns across 11 bases. The germline V gene encodes CDR1 SGHVS and CDR2 FQNEAQ. The CDR3 contains 16 residues. The V segment lost 5 bases and the J segment 5 bases; nucleotides outside the gene matches: 10. CDR3 sequence: CASSLGTSGGGETQYF. As DNA, the CDR3 is TGTGCCAGCAGCCTTGGGACTAGCGGAGGGGGGGAGACCCAGTACTTC.

The chain is built from TRBV7-2 and TRBJ2-5; weak D call: TRBD1 (6 bases). With 0 bases removed from V and 1 base from J, the gap between germline ends came to 6 bases. The V gene's germline CDR1 is SGHTA and CDR2 FQGNSA. This CDR3 region has 14 residues. The CDR3 nucleotides are TGTGCCAGCAGCTTAGCGGGGGCCCAAGAGACCCAGTACTTC. Translated: CASSLAGAQETQYF.

This chain links TRBV2 with TRBJ1-1; D is possibly TRBD1 (6 bases). Germline loops: CDR1 SNHLY, CDR2 FYNNEI. V lost 2 bases, J lost 1 base, and 17 bases lay in between. The CDR3 is 17 residues long. CDR3 nucleotides: TGTGCCAGCAGTGAAAGGAGTCAGGGGCGTAGGAACACTGAAGCTTTCTTT. The encoded protein is CASSERSQGRRNTEAFF.

This clone has a handful of counts. V and J are TRBV28 and TRBJ2-7; 7 bases line up with TRBD1. Germline trimming cut 6 bases from V and 5 bases from J; bases unmatched to any gene: 13. Germline CDR1 MDHEN, CDR2 SYDVKM. The CDR3 loop spans 15 amino acids. The chain's CDR3 is CASSPTDRVSHEQYF. The CDR3 DNA reads as TGTGCCAGCAGCCCCACCGACAGGGTAAGCCACGAGCAGTACTTC.

This clone came up once. CDR3 sequence: CASSFQGIPQGEQYF. In nucleotides, the CDR3 is TGTGCCAGCAGCTTTCAGGGTATTCCTCAAGGCGAGCAGTACTTC. V usage is TRBV7-2 and J usage is TRBJ2-7; a possible D gene is TRBD1 (5 bases). This CDR3 is 15 amino acids long. In germline, CDR1 is SGHTA, CDR2 FQGNSA. Trimming took off 3 bases at V and 6 bases at J, with 18 bases between the two ends.

V is TRBV2 and J is TRBJ2-1; 13 positions match TRBD2. Germline V CDR1 and CDR2: SNHLY, FYNNEI. The CDR3 covers 15 residues. The ends lost 4 bases at V and 7 bases at J; junction bases unmatched: 4. The CDR3 nucleotides are TGTGCCAGCAGTGGAGGACTAGCGGGAGTTAATGAGCAGTTCTTC. It specifies CASSGGLAGVNEQFF.

J is TRBJ1-1 and V is TRBV19, with D possibly TRBD1 on 5 matching bases. CDR1 and CDR2 from the germline V gene are LNHDA and SQIVND (reference sequence). The CDR3 is 14 amino acids. V shed 3 bases and J shed 1 base, with 9 bases lying between them. The chain's CDR3 is CASSITGSNTEAFF. DNA of the CDR3: TGTGCCAGTAGTATTACAGGCTCGAACACTGAAGCTTTCTTT.